The sequence of this T cell receptor (beta chain) was determined in a study of cytomegalovirus exposure and HLA in healthy donors. Study conclusions and caveats: In a later analysis, the majority of CMV-associated beta chains seemingly showed HLA restriction. Being indistinguishable, some V segments were excluded, TRBV6-2 and TRBV6-3 among them. Researchers reported in a later analysis that common viral pathogens appeared linked to several top clusters.

The PCR had 60 Vbeta and 13 Jbeta primers. Original analysis: Roughly 10 million shared chains were among the about 80 million unique TCR beta chains that a later analysis counted. The repertoire was sequenced with immunoSEQ multiplex PCR; TCRdb's copy has only in-frame clones and lacks some. The DNA gave D and trimming, while V, J and clone size come from that table. The table has about 190,000 clones, 74% seen once. Of note for this clone: Its specificity is unknown. The germline gene is not matched at one end of the junction; a read error may be the cause.

CDR3 length: 13 residues. Germline CDR1 reads SEHNR; CDR2 reads FQNEAQ (reference sequence). Source material: PBMCs. The origin of this receptor is a woman in her twenties or thirties in good health and CMV-seropositive. The chain is built from TRBV7-9 and TRBJ2-7, with TRBD1 matching 8 bases. This CDR3 is CSSSMGQAYEQYF. In DNA, the CDR3 is TGTTCCAGCAGCATGGGACAGGCCTACGAGCAGTACTTC.